The 8 T cell receptor beta chains listed next were all sequenced from one sample in a study of beta chain features in type 1 diabetes. Sequenced material consisted of expressed TCRB transcripts (all of the isolated RNA was reverse transcribed). Only in-frame clones appear in the TCRdb table, and some are missing; sequencing was by immunoSEQ multiplex PCR. The sample holds a few hundred thousand clones, 15% to 20% seen once. Sequenced: naive CD4+ T cells from blood. Every receptor here comes from a woman younger than 35 in good health.

V is TRBV9 and J is TRBJ2-4; 9 nucleotides agree with TRBD1. Germline values: CDR1 SGDLS, CDR2 YYNGEE. J gave up 8 bases and V 0 bases, and 3 bases lay outside the gene matches. This CDR3 is 14 amino acids long. The CDR3 spells CASSVGQGGHIQYF. The CDR3 DNA follows: TGTGCCAGCAGCGTAGGACAGGGGGGGCACATTCAGTACTTC. The complete variable domain, with remaining parts taken from reference TRBV9 and TRBJ2-4, reads DSGVTQTPKHLITATGQRVTLRCSPRSGDLSVYWYQQSLDQGLQFLIQYYNGEERAKGNILERFSAQQFPDLHSELNLSSLELGDSALYFCASSVGQGGHIQYFGAGTRLSVL.

This clone has only a few counts. The chain has TRBV18 and TRBJ1-4, with 8 nucleotides matching TRBD1. The CDR3 consists of 16 residues. Germline V gene lookup returns CDR1 KGHSH and CDR2 LQKENI. Losses at the gene ends were 2 bases for V and 8 bases for J; bases not matched to a gene: 10. The CDR3 DNA reads TGTGCCAGCTCACCATATGTATCAGGGGGCGAAGAAAAACTGTTTTTT. Amino acid sequence: CASSPYVSGGEEKLFF.

This clone occurred a few times. This rearrangement joins TRBV15 to TRBJ2-3; 11 positions match TRBD2. Germline lookup yields CDR1 LNHNV and CDR2 YYDKDF (reference sequence). The CDR3 covers 17 residues. J was trimmed by 6 bases and V by 4 bases; bases with no gene match: 12. The DNA for the CDR3 is TGTGCCACCAGCATTCAGGGGGCTAGCGGGAGGTATGATACGCAGTATTTT. This sequence encodes CATSIQGASGRYDTQYF.

This chain uses TRBV5-6 with TRBJ1-4; TRBD1 matches 8 bases. The length of the CDR3 is 14 residues. The V gene's germline CDR1 is SGHDT and CDR2 YYEEEE. V lost 2 bases, J lost 8 bases, and 5 bases stayed unmatched. The CDR3 loop is CASSFRGQWEKLFF. The CDR3 DNA reads TGTGCCAGCAGCTTCAGGGGGCAATGGGAAAAACTGTTTTTT.

This clone was found a few times. The chain links TRBV7-9 to TRBJ2-1, with D possibly being TRBD1 (6 bases). The CDR3 has 14 residues. The V and J ends lost 8 bases and 10 bases respectively, with 21 bases between them. The V gene's germline CDR1 is SEHNR and CDR2 FQNEAQ (reference sequence). The CDR3 sequence: CASLAQGVVSEQFF. CDR3 DNA: TGTGCCAGCCTGGCACAGGGAGTAGTCAGCGAGCAGTTCTTC.

This chain links TRBV5-4 with TRBJ2-1; possible D gene TRBD1, 6 bases. The germline gives CDR1 SGHNT, CDR2 YYREEE (reference sequence). The germline V and J ends were trimmed by 0 bases and 7 bases, with 17 bases remaining between them. The CDR3 has 16 residues. The CDR3 region has the DNA TGTGCCAGCAGCTTGGCCAGGGGACCGCCATCAAATGAGCAGTTCTTC. Translated, it gives CASSLARGPPSNEQFF.

This clone was found a few times. The chain has TRBV4-1 and TRBJ1-1; 8 positions agree with TRBD1. V shed 1 base, J shed 4 bases, and the junction held 11 bases outside the gene matches. The germline V gene encodes CDR1 MGHRA and CDR2 YSYEKL. This CDR3 is built from 17 residues. CDR3 sequence: CASSQGSRTGSGTEAFF. The CDR3 nucleotides read TGCGCCAGCAGCCAAGGGAGCAGGACAGGGAGCGGCACTGAAGCTTTCTTT.

This chain joins TRBV14 and TRBJ2-1, with D perhaps matching TRBD2 (6 bases). The CDR3 consists of 16 residues. In germline, CDR1 is SGHDN, CDR2 FVKESK. The V end was cut by 6 bases, the J end by 3 bases, with 18 bases between. CDR3 nucleotides: TGTGCCAGCAGTGGTAGCGGATCCTTGATCTACAATGAGCAGTTCTTC. Translation gives CASSGSGSLIYNEQFF.